One and the same sample provided the 9 T cell receptor beta chains below, sequenced in a study of T cell changes during pregnancy in multiple sclerosis. TCRdb keeps only in-frame clones here, not all; method: immunoSEQ multiplex PCR. The profile shows about 120,000 clones, approximately 94% of them singletons. Sequenced material: peripheral blood, taken before pregnancy. The receptors shown here come from a female donor with multiple sclerosis, enrolled in a pregnancy study.

The V and J genes are TRBV6-5 and TRBJ1-6; D gene unclear. CDR3 length equals 14 residues. Germline CDR1 and CDR2: MNHEY and SVGAGI. The ends were cut back, 7 bases at V and 6 bases at J, with 13 bases in the middle. The DNA for the CDR3 is TGTGCCAGCACCCGAGGCCAGATTAATTCACCCCTCCACTTT. This encodes CASTRGQINSPLHF.

This clone appeared a few times. This chain joins TRBV18 and TRBJ1-6, with D perhaps matching TRBD1 (5 bases). Per the germline V gene, CDR1 is KGHSH and CDR2 is LQKENI. CDR3 length equals 16 residues. V was shortened by 2 bases and J by 7 bases, with 15 bases between the two germline ends. The CDR3 sequence: CASSPTRGVRNSPLHF. Written as DNA, the CDR3 is TGTGCCAGCTCACCAACTCGGGGGGTGAGGAATTCACCCCTCCACTTT.

This clone was seen a single time. This chain uses TRBV5-1 with TRBJ1-1; 7 positions agree with TRBD1. The CDR3 consists of 15 residues. CDR1 SGHRS and CDR2 YFSETQ come from the germline V gene. Germline trimming cut 4 bases from V and 0 bases from J; bases unmatched to any gene: 6. In nucleotides, the CDR3 is TGCGCCAGCAGCCCAACGGGACAGATGAACACTGAAGCTTTCTTT. It encodes CASSPTGQMNTEAFF. The full variable domain, completed using reference TRBV5-1 and TRBJ1-1, is KAGVTQTPRYLIKTRGQQVTLSCSPISGHRSVSWYQQTPGQGLQFLFEYFSETQRNKGNFPGRFSGRQFSNSRSEMNVSTLELGDSALYLCASSPTGQMNTEAFFGQGTRLTVV.

CDR3 in amino acids: CASNTGVQYNEQFF. CDR3 DNA: TGTGCCAGCAACACCGGGGTCCAATACAATGAGCAGTTCTTC. The chain employs TRBV6-6 and TRBJ2-1; perhaps TRBD2 as D (5 bases). The CDR3 is 14 amino acids. Germline assignment: CDR1 MNHNY and CDR2 SVGAGI (reference sequence). Trimming pared 7 bases from V and 4 bases from J, leaving 14 bases between.

V gene TRBV11-3 combines with J gene TRBJ2-1; 7 positions match TRBD2. This CDR3 has 15 amino acids. V was pared by 5 bases and J by 2 bases, with 6 bases of the junction left unmatched. CDR1 SGHNT and CDR2 YENEEA come from the germline V gene. CDR3 coding DNA: TGTGCCAGCAGCCGTAGCGGGCCTACCTACAATGAGCAGTTCTTC. Residues: CASSRSGPTYNEQFF.

The sample holds a few counts of this clone. The chain is built from TRBV5-1 and TRBJ1-1; 9 positions agree with TRBD1. After removal of 4 bases from V and 8 bases from J, the junction contained 3 bases not matched to a gene. The CDR3 has 12 amino acids. Germline-derived CDR1 and CDR2 are SGHRS and YFSETQ. For the CDR3, the DNA is TGCGCCAGCAGCCTCGGGACAGGGGAAGCTTTCTTT. This gives the protein CASSLGTGEAFF. Full variable domain (outside the CDR3, taken from reference TRBV5-1 and TRBJ1-1): KAGVTQTPRYLIKTRGQQVTLSCSPISGHRSVSWYQQTPGQGLQFLFEYFSETQRNKGNFPGRFSGRQFSNSRSEMNVSTLELGDSALYLCASSLGTGEAFFGQGTRLTVV.

The chain recombines TRBV5-1 with TRBJ2-2; 11 bases agree with TRBD2. Trimming took 2 bases from V and 2 from J; bases not matched to a gene: 5. This CDR3 is built from 17 residues. Germline V lookup: CDR1 SGHRS, CDR2 YFSETQ. Here the CDR3 reads CASSFFSGGANTGELFF. CDR3 DNA sequence: TGCGCCAGCAGCTTCTTTAGCGGGGGGGCAAACACCGGGGAGCTGTTTTTT.

The chain carries TRBV15 and TRBJ2-1, with 8 bases lining up with TRBD2. The CDR3 is made up of 15 amino acids. From germline, CDR1 is LNHNV and CDR2 YYDKDF (reference sequence). V dropped 2 bases and J dropped 7; count of bases not matched to a gene: 7. The DNA for the CDR3 is TGTGCCACCAGCAGACCTCCGGGGACTAGTAATGAGCAGTTCTTC. It yields the protein CATSRPPGTSNEQFF.

V usage is TRBV21-1 and J usage is TRBJ1-1. TRBV21-1 is flagged as a pseudogene. This CDR3 contains 14 residues. The chain's CDR3 is CASSKTSGNTEAFF. The CDR3 nucleotides read TGTGCCAGCAGCAAAACTAGCGGGAACACTGAAGCTTTCTTT.